This T cell receptor beta chain was observed in a study of T cells in Graves' hyperthyroidism and ophthalmopathy. The table lists this clonotype with many counts. The trim removed 5 bases at V and 4 bases at J, leaving 4 bases unmatched. CDR1 is SGHAT and CDR2 is FQNNGV in the germline V gene. The CDR3 length is 13 residues. The source material, RNA transcripts, was used to amplify TCR beta CDR3 regions. During a first-round RT-PCR of the TCR CDR3, the HTBI primer set was used. Each CDR3 protein gets one entry after TCRdb re-called the multiplex PCR reads with MiXCR. This table holds more than 500,000 distinct CDR3 sequences, about 16% found once.

This receptor was obtained from a woman aged 30 to 39 with Graves' ophthalmopathy. The specimen was blood. V and J are TRBV11-2 and TRBJ2-7, with TRBD2 matching 8 bases. CDR3 sequence: CASSRSSGYEQYF. The CDR3 coding sequence is TGTGCCAGCAGCCGATCTAGCGGGTACGAGCAGTACTTC.